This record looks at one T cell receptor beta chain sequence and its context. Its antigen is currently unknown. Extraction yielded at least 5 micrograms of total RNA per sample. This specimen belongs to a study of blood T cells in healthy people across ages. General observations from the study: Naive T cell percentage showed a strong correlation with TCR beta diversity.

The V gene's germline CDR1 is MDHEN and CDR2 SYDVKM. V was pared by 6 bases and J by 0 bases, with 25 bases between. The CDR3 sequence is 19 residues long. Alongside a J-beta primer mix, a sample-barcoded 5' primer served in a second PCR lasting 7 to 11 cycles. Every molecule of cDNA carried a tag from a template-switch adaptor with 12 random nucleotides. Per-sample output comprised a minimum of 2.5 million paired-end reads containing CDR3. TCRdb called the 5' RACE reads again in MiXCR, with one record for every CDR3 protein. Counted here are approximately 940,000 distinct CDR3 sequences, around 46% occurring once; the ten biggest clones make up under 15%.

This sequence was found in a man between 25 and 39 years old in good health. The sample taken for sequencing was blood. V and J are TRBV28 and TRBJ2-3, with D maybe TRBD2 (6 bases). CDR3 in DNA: TGTGCCAGCAGCCCAACCGGGACTTGGGACTCCGCTAGCACAGATACGCAGTATTTT. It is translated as CASSPTGTWDSASTDTQYF.